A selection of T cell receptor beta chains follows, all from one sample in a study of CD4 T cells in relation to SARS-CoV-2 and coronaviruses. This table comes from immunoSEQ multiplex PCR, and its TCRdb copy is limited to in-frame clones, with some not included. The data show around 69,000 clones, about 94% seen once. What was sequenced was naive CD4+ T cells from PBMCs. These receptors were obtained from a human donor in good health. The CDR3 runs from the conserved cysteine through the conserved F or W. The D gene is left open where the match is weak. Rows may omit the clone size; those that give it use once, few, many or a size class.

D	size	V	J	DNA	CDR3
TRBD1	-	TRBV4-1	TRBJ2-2	TGCGCCAGCAGCCAAGCCCGGACAGGGGGCATCGGGGAGCTGTTTTTT	CASSQARTGGIGELFF
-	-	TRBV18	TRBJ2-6	TGTGCCAGCTCAACTCAGGGGACTGGGGCCAACGTCCTGACTTTC	CASSTQGTGANVLTF
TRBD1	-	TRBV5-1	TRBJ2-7	TGCGCCAGCGCTACCGGGACAGGGCGACACGAGCAGTACTTC	CASATGTGRHEQYF
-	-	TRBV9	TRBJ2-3	TGTGCCAGCAGCCAGGGGGGCGGAGACCCGGCAGATACGCAGTATTTT	CASSQGGGDPADTQYF
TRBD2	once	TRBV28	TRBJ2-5	TGTGCCAGCAGTCTAGCGGGAGGGATCCAAGAGACCCAGTACTTC	CASSLAGGIQETQYF
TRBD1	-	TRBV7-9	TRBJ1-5	TGTGCCAGCAGCCTAGGACAGGGAATGTATCAGCCCCAGCATTTT	CASSLGQGMYQPQHF
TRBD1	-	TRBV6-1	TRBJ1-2	TGTGCCAGCAGTGAAGGGAACAGGGGAAACTATGGCTACACCTTC	CASSEGNRGNYGYTF
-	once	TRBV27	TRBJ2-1	TGTGCCAGCAGTTTGCCCCCCTACAATGAGCAGTTCTTC	CASSLPPYNEQFF
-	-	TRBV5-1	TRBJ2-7	TGCGCCAGCAGCGGTAGCGTAATACCTTCCTACGAGCAGTACTTC	CASSGSVIPSYEQYF
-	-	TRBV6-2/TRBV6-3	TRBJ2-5	TGTGCCAGCAGTTACTTGGGCGTGATGGGGGAGACCCAGTACTTC	CASSYLGVMGETQYF
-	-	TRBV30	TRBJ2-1	TGTGCCTGGAGTGGCCGGGCCTCCTACAATGAGCAGTTCTTC	CAWSGRASYNEQFF
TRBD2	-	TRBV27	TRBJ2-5	TGTGCCAGCAAACCGACTAGCGGGAGGGCCGGTGTCTATAAAGAGACCCAGTACTTC	CASKPTSGRAGVYKETQYF
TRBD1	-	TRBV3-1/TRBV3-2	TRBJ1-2	TGTGCCAGCAGCCTTCCGGGACAGGGAAGTTATGGCTACACCTTC	CASSLPGQGSYGYTF
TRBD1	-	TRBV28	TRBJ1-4	TGTGCCAGCAGTTTGGACAGGGGGGAAATTAATGAAAAACTGTTTTTT	CASSLDRGEINEKLFF
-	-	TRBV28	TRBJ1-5	TGTGCCAGCAGTTCCGGGGGGACGAGCAATCAGCCCCAGCATTTT	CASSSGGTSNQPQHF